The rows below give T cell receptor beta chains drawn from one sample of a study of a mutant IDH1 vaccine in newly diagnosed glioma. Repertoires were generated with immunoSEQ multiplex PCR, while TCRdb's copy carries only in-frame clones and drops some. Among approximately 88,000 clones listed, about four fifths were seen once. This specimen consisted of PBMCs, obtained from a glioma patient treated with radiotherapy, temozolomide or both. The source of these receptors is a man aged 40-49 years with glioma. The CDR3 runs from the conserved cysteine through the conserved F or W. Each record gives: V gene, clone size, D gene, J gene, CDR3 DNA, CDR3 protein. D genes are given only for firm matches. Not every row has a clone size; where given, it reads once, few, many or a size class.

TRBV18	NA	NA	TRBJ2-1	TGTGCCAGCTCACCACTCCGGGCAGGGGAAGGGTTTGAGCAGTTCTTC	CASSPLRAGEGFEQFF
TRBV5-5	NA	TRBD2	TRBJ2-5	TGTGCCAGCAGTCGGGGGGGACAAGAGACCCAGTACTTC	CASSRGGQETQYF
TRBV11-2	NA	NA	TRBJ1-1	TGTGCCAGCAGCTCCCAGGGTGGGAACACTGAAGCTTTCTTT	CASSSQGGNTEAFF
TRBV2	NA	NA	TRBJ2-7	TGTGCCAGCAGTGTCCACGGGGGCCCCTACGAGCAGTACTTC	CASSVHGGPYEQYF
TRBV30	NA	NA	TRBJ1-1	TGTGCCTGGGGAGGTACTGAAGCTTTCTTT	CAWGGTEAFF
TRBV5-4	NA	NA	TRBJ2-7	TGTGCCAGCAGCTTGGGATTCAGGGGGGGCTCCTACGAGCAGTACTTC	CASSLGFRGGSYEQYF
TRBV13	NA	TRBD1	TRBJ2-3	TGTGCCAGCAGCCTCTATATGCGGACAGGGGGAAGGACTAGCACAGATACGCAGTATTTT	CASSLYMRTGGRTSTDTQYF
TRBV2	NA	TRBD2	TRBJ2-1	TGTGCCAGACTTGGGACTAGCGGGAGTAATGAGCAGTTCTTC	CARLGTSGSNEQFF
TRBV9	few	TRBD2	TRBJ2-2	TGTGCCAGCAGCGCGGAGAGCGGGAGGGCCGCCGGGGAGCTGTTTTTT	CASSAESGRAAGELFF
TRBV7-2	NA	NA	TRBJ1-4	TGTGCCAGCAGCTTAGGGGAAAGACAGACAACTAATGAAAAACTGTTTTTT	CASSLGERQTTNEKLFF
TRBV5-1	NA	NA	TRBJ2-1	TGCGCCAGCAGCTTGGCAGGACAGTACAATGAGCAGTTCTTC	CASSLAGQYNEQFF
TRBV7-6	NA	NA	TRBJ1-1	TGTGCCAGCATCCAAATACCCCCTCTCGAGTTGGCGTACACTGAAGCTTTCTTT	CASIQIPPLELAYTEAFF
TRBV7-9	NA	TRBD2	TRBJ2-3	TGTGCCAGCCCCGTTGGGAAACTAGCGGGAGTCACAGATACGCAGTATTTT	CASPVGKLAGVTDTQYF
TRBV7-8	NA	NA	TRBJ2-2	TGTGCCAGCAGCTTGTCGAAGGAAGGGGGTCGCACCGGGGAGCTGTTTTTT	CASSLSKEGGRTGELFF
TRBV10-1	NA	NA	TRBJ1-1	TGCGCCAGCAGTAGCCGGGACGGAGCTTTCTTT	CASSSRDGAFF
TRBV7-9	once	TRBD1	TRBJ2-3	TGTGCCAGCAGCTTAGGCGCAGGGGGTCGCACAGATACGCAGTATTTT	CASSLGAGGRTDTQYF